This T cell receptor (beta chain) was found in a study of shared clonotypes between healthy human individuals. Across the study: Researchers assigned three CD4 naive, three CD4 memory, two CD8 naive and one CD8 memory plate to each donor.

Some clones are missing from TCRdb's copy, which holds only in-frame ones; the method was immunoSEQ multiplex PCR. The table has about 2.4 million clones, around nine tenths seen once. Trimming cost V 8 bases and J 0 bases, with 13 bases left between them. CDR3 length: 13 amino acids. Germline V lookup: CDR1 GTSNPN, CDR2 SVGIG (reference sequence). This receptor was obtained from a man in his late teens or twenties in good health. The V gene is TRBV30, the J gene TRBJ1-1; TRBD1 might be the D (5 bases). Material: naive CD4+ T cells sorted from blood. Described subset: CD45RA+ positively selected. In DNA, the CDR3 is TGTGCCGGGACGCAGACAGTGAACACTGAAGCTTTCTTT. As protein: CAGTQTVNTEAFF.